The rows below give T cell receptor beta chains drawn from one sample of a study of cytomegalovirus exposure and HLA in healthy donors. The assay was immunoSEQ multiplex PCR, and TCRdb's table has in-frame clones only and misses some. The sample data list more than 35,000 clones. Sequencing used PBMCs. These receptor sequences come from a man aged 30 to 39 in good health and CMV-seronegative. Both conserved end residues are part of each CDR3. Each record gives: CDR3 length, J gene, V gene, CDR3 protein.

>15|TRBJ1-6|TRBV6-5
CASRHQGQGNSPLHF
>15|TRBJ1-5|TRBV14
CASTPYRRGYQPQHF
>13|TRBJ1-2|TRBV6-5
CASSYGGDYGYTF
>15|TRBJ2-5|TRBV4-2
CASSQEAANQETQYF
>14|TRBJ1-1|TRBV4-3
CASSQVSGRGEAFF
>14|TRBJ1-2|TRBV6-5
CASSYGGTGVGYTF
>16|TRBJ1-4|TRBV10-3
CAISESSTVRGQKLFF
>18|TRBJ1-4|TRBV7-8
CASSLGSSTGATNEKLFF
>13|TRBJ1-5|TRBV7-9
CASSRESGQPQHF
>15|NA|TRBV9
CASSYRSGDSYEQYF
>15|TRBJ2-7|TRBV13
CASSALAGAVYEQYF
>13|TRBJ2-5|TRBV5-4
CASSFGAQETQYF
>15|TRBJ2-7|TRBV7-9
CASSSLSGYAYEQYF
>14|TRBJ1-1|TRBV9
CASSVASGGTEAFF
>16|TRBJ1-5|TRBV18
CASSPRGQGLKQPQHF
>14|TRBJ2-7|TRBV5-6
CASSLGARDYEQYF
>16|TRBJ2-7|TRBV13
CASSSLPGQGLYEQYF
>15|TRBJ2-3|TRBV30
CAWKIGTSGTDTQYF
>15|TRBJ2-7|TRBV4-1
CASSQGVVQGYEQYF
>11|TRBJ2-5|TRBV6-5
CASSYTGTQYF
>13|TRBJ2-3|TRBV5-8
CASSSRRADTQYF
>20|TRBJ2-2|TRBV5-4
CASSLSPWTQAGANTGELFF
>14|TRBJ1-2|TRBV9
CASSGQGVNYGYTF
>15|TRBJ1-4|TRBV6-5
CASSYGGQGGEKLFF
>12|TRBJ2-7|TRBV30
CATGQGPYEQYF
>14|TRBJ1-2|TRBV2
CASSEDRGIYGYTF
>13|TRBJ1-1|TRBV30
CAWNQGMNTEAFF
>15|TRBJ2-2|TRBV4-2
CASSQVLQDTGELFF
>14|TRBJ1-1|TRBV7-2
CASSLLAGGTEAFF
>17|TRBJ2-5|TRBV4-1
CASSQEQSARGLETQYF
>14|TRBJ1-1|TRBV25-1
CASSREVQGTEAFF
>16|TRBJ2-1|TRBV6-6
CASQGGLAGGGDEQFF
>14|TRBJ1-4|TRBV6-6
CASSYQDRDEKLFF
>13|TRBJ1-1|TRBV5-1
CASSLDRGTEAFF
>11|TRBJ2-5|TRBV20-1
CSARIGETQYF
>14|TRBJ2-5|TRBV7-2
CASRTSRGPETQYF
>13|TRBJ1-6|TRBV30
CAWSVGQGLPLHF
>16|TRBJ2-7|TRBV4-3
CASSQGPTATAYEQYF
>15|TRBJ2-7|TRBV5-4
CASSSSGVRKYEQYF
>14|TRBJ2-1|TRBV27
CASRTSGNYNEQFF
>16|TRBJ1-5|TRBV12-5
CASGLGQGNSDQPQHF
>14|TRBJ2-7|TRBV7-6
CASSLRTGRAEQYF
>13|TRBJ1-1|TRBV29-1
CSVSDRATTEAFF
>16|TRBJ1-6|TRBV30
CAWSVLPPGGNSPLHF
>16|TRBJ2-5|TRBV12-5
CASGTPTAAGEETQYF
>17|TRBJ1-2|TRBV30
CAWSAFRDSDLLYGYTF
>13|TRBJ2-7|TRBV29-1
CSVWGLAGAEQYF
>15|TRBJ1-4|TRBV15
CATSRARADNEKLFF
>12|TRBJ1-5|TRBV29-1
CSVGTGGQPQHF
>15|TRBJ1-2|TRBV11-2
CASSLMVEGSDGYTF
>15|TRBJ2-1|TRBV6-5
CASSYSTSGHNEQFF
>15|TRBJ2-7|TRBV2
CAIAPQLGASYEQYF
>13|TRBJ2-7|TRBV9
CASSTLRASEQYF
>14|TRBJ1-1|TRBV10-3
CAISDSGQGPEAFF
>16|TRBJ1-1|TRBV4-3
CASSQGSETSNTEAFF
>14|TRBJ2-1|TRBV4-3
CATAWGSGSNEQFF
>11|TRBJ2-1|TRBV20-1
CSAAPGVDLFF
>14|TRBJ2-7|TRBV4-3
CASSQNRGTYEQYF
>15|TRBJ2-2|TRBV7-7
CASSLSYRGTGELFF